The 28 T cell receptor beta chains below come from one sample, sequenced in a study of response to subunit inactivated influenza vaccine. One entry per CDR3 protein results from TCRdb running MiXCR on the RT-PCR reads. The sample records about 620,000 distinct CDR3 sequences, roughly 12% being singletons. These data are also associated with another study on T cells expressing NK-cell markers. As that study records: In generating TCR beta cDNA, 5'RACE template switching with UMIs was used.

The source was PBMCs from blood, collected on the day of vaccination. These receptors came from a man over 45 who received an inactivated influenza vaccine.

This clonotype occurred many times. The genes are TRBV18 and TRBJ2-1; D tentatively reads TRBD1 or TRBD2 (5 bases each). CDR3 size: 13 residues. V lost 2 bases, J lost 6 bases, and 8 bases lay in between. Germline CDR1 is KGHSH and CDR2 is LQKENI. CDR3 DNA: TGTGCCAGCTCACCAATGAGGGGCAATGAGCAGTTCTTC. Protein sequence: CASSPMRGNEQFF.

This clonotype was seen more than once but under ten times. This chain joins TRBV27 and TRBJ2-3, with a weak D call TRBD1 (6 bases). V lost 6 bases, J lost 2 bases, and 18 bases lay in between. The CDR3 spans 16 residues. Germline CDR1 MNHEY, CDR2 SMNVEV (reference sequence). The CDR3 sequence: CASRRGHSSLTDTQYF. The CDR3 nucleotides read TGTGCCAGCAGACGGGGACACTCGTCGCTCACAGATACGCAGTATTTT.

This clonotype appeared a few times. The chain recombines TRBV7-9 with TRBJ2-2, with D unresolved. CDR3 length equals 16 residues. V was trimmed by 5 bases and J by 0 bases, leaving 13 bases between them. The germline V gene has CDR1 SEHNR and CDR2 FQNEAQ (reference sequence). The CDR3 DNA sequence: TGTGCCAGCAGCCCTAACGTTAGATCGAACACCGGGGAGCTGTTTTTT. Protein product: CASSPNVRSNTGELFF.

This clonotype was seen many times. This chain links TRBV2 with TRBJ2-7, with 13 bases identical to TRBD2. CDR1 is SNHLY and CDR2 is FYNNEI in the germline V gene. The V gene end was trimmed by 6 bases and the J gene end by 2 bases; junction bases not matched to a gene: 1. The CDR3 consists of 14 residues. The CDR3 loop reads CASRGTSGTYEQYF. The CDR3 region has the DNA TGTGCCAGCAGGGGGACTAGCGGGACCTACGAGCAGTACTTC.

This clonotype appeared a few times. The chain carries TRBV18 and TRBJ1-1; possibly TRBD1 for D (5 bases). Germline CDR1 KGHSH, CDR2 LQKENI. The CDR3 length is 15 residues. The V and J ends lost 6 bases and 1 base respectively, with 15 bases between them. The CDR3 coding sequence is TGTGCCAGCTCTCTGGCTGGAGGGGCGAACACTGAAGCTTTCTTT. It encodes CASSLAGGANTEAFF.

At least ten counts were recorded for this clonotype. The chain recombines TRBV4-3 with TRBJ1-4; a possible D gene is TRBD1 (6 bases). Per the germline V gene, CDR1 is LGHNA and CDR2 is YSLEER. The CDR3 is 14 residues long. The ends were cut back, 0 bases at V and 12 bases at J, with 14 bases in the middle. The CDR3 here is CASSQDLAGDELFF. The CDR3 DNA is TGCGCCAGCAGCCAAGATCTTGCAGGGGACGAACTGTTTTTT.

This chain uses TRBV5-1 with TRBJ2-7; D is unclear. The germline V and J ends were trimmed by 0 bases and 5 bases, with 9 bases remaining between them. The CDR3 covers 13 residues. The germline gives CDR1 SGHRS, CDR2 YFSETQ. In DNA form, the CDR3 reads TGCGCCAGCAGCTTGGGGCTAAGCAACGAGCAGTACTTC. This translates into CASSLGLSNEQYF.

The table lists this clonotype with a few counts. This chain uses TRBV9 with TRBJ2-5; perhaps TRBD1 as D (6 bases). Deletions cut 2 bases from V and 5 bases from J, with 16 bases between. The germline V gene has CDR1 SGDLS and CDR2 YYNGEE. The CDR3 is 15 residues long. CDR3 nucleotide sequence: TGTGCCAGCAGCGTTTCCCTGGGGGCAGGGGAGACCCAGTACTTC. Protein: CASSVSLGAGETQYF. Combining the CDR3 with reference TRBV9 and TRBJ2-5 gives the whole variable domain DSGVTQTPKHLITATGQRVTLRCSPRSGDLSVYWYQQSLDQGLQFLIQYYNGEERAKGNILERFSAQQFPDLHSELNLSSLELGDSALYFCASSVSLGAGETQYFGPGTRLLVL.

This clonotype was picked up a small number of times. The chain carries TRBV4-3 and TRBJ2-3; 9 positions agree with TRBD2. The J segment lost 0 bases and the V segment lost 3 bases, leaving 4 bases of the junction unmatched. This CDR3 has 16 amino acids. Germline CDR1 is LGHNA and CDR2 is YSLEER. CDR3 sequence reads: CASSQAGLASTDTQYF. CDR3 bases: TGCGCCAGCAGCCAGGCGGGACTAGCCAGCACAGATACGCAGTATTTT.

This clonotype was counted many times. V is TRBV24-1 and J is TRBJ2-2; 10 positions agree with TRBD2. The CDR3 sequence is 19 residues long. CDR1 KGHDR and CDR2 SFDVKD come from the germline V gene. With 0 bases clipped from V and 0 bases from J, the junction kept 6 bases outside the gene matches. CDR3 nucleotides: TGTGCCACCAGTGATTTGACCCCTAGCGGGGGCTCGAACACCGGGGAGCTGTTTTTT. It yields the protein CATSDLTPSGGSNTGELFF.

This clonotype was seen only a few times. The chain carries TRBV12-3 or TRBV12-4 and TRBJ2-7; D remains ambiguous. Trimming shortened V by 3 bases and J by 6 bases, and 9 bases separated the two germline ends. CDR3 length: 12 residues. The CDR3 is CASSFFQVEQYF. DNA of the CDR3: TGTGCCAGCAGTTTTTTTCAGGTCGAGCAGTACTTC.

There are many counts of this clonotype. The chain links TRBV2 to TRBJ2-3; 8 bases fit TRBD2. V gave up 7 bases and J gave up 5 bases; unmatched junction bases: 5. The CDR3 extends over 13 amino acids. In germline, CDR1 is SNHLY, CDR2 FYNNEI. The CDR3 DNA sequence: TGTGCCAGCAAATCCGGGGGGGTAGATACGCAGTATTTT. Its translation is CASKSGGVDTQYF.

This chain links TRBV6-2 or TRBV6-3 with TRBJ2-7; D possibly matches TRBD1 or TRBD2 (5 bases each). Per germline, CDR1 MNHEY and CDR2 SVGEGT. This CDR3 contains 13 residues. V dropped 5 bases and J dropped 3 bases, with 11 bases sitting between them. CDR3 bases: TGTGCCAGCAGTCGGGACCTCGGCTACGAGCAGTACTTC. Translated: CASSRDLGYEQYF.

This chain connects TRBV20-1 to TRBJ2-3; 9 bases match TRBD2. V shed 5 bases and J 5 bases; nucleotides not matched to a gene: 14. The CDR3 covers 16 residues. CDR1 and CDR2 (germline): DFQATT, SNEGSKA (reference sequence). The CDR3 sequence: CSAFPSGGGVVDTQYF. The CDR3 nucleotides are TGCAGTGCTTTCCCCTCTGGCGGGGGGGTGGTAGATACGCAGTATTTT.

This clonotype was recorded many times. CDR3 nucleotides: TGCAGCGGTGGGGACACCGGGGAGCTGTTTTTT. Protein product: CSGGDTGELFF. The chain uses TRBV29-1 and TRBJ2-2, with no clear D. This CDR3 region has 11 residues. Germline CDR1 SQVTM, CDR2 ANQGSEA. V lost 7 bases and J lost 3, with 6 bases in between.

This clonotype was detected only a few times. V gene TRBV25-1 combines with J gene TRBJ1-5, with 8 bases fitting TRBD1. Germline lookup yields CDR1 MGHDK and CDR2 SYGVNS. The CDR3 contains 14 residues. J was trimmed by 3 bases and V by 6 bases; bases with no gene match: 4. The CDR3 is CASRGTGHNQPQHF. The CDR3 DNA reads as TGTGCCAGCAGGGGGACAGGTCACAATCAGCCCCAGCATTTT.

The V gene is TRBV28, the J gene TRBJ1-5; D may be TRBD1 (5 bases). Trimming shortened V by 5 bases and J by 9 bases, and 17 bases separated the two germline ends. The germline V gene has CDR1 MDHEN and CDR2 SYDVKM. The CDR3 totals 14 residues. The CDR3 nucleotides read TGTGCCAGCAGTCTCCGGGACGGGCGGCGGCCCCAGCATTTT. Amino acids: CASSLRDGRRPQHF.

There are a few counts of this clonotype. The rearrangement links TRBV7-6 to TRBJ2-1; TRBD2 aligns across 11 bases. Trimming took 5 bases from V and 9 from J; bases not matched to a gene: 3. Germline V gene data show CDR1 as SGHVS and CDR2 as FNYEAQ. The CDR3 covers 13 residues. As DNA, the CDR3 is TGTGCCAGCAGCAGTACTAGCGGGGGTGAGCAGTTCTTC. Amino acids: CASSSTSGGEQFF.

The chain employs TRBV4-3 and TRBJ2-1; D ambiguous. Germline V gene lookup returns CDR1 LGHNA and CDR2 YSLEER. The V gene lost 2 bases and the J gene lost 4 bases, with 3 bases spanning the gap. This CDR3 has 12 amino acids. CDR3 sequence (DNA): TGCGCCAGCAGCCAAAATTACAATGAGCAGTTCTTC. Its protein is CASSQNYNEQFF.

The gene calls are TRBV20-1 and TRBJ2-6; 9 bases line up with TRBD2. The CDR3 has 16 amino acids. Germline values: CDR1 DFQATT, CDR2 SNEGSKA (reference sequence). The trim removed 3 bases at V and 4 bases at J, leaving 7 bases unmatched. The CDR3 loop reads CSASLREGPGANVLTF. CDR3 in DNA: TGCAGTGCTAGTCTGCGGGAGGGCCCCGGGGCCAACGTCCTGACTTTC.

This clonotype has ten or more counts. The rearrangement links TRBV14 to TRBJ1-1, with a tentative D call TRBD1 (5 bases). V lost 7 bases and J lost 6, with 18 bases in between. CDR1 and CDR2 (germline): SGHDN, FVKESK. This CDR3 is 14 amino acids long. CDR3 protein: CASKGDLGVPEAFF. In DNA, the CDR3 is TGTGCCAGCAAAGGCGACCTAGGGGTCCCTGAAGCTTTCTTT.

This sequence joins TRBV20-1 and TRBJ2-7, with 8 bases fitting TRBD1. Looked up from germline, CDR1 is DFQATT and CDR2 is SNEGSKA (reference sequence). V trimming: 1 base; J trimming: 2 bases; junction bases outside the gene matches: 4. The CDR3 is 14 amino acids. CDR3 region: CSARVLQGAYEQYF. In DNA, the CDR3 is TGCAGTGCTAGAGTGCTACAGGGGGCCTACGAGCAGTACTTC.

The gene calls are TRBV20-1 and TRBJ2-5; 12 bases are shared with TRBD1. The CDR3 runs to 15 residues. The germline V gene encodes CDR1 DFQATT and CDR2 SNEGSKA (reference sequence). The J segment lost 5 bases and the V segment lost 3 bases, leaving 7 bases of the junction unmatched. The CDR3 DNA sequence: TGCAGTGCTAGGCGAGGGACAGGGGGCGGTGAGACCCAGTACTTC. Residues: CSARRGTGGGETQYF.

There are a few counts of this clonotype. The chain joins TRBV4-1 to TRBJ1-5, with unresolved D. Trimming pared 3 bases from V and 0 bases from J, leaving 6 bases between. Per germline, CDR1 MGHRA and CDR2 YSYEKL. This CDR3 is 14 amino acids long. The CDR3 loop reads CASSQTYSNQPQHF. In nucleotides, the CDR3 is TGCGCCAGCAGCCAGACCTATAGCAATCAGCCCCAGCATTTT.

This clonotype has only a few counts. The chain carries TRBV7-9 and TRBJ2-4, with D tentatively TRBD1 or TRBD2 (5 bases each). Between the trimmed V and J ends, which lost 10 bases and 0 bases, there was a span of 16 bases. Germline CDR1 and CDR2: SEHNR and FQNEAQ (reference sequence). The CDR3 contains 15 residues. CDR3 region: CATVRDPLAKNIQYF. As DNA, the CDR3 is TGTGCCACCGTCCGGGACCCTCTAGCCAAAAACATTCAGTACTTC.

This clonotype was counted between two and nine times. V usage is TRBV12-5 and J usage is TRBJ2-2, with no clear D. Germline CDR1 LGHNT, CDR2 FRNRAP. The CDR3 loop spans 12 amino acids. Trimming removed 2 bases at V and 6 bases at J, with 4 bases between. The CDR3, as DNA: TGTGCTAGTGGTTTGCCCCCCGGGGAGCTGTTTTTT. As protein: CASGLPPGELFF.

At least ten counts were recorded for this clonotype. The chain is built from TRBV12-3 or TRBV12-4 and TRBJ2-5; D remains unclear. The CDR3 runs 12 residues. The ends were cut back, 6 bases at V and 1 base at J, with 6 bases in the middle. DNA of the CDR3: TGTGCCAGCAGCAGTTCCCAAGAGACCCAGTACTTC. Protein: CASSSSQETQYF.

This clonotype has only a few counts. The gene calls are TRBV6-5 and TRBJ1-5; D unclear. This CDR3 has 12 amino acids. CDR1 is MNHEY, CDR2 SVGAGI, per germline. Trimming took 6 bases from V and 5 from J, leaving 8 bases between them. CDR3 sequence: CASRTGHQPQHF. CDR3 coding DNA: TGTGCCAGCAGAACCGGACATCAGCCCCAGCATTTT.